A selection of T cell receptor beta chains follows, all from one sample in a study of T cell repertoires in cytomegalovirus infection. TCRdb re-derived calls from the reads in MiXCR, one entry per CDR3 protein. The repertoire holds about 440,000 distinct CDR3 sequences, with approximately 30% as singletons. Sequencing was carried out using PBMCs. The receptors were gathered from a human donor in good health (CMV status not recorded). Some clones in this sample may be carry-over from other donors' samples. Both conserved end residues are part of each CDR3. D genes are given only for firm matches. For some rows the clone size is stated as once, few or many, or as a class when expanded; others skip it.

-	TRBV12-3/TRBV12-4	many	TRBJ2-5	CASSLLPKRTQYF	TGTGCCAGCAGTTTACTACCCAAGAGAACCCAGTACTTC
TRBD1	TRBV4-1	few	TRBJ1-2	CASSLRDRDYGYTF	TGCGCCAGCAGCCTCCGGGACAGGGACTATGGCTACACCTTC
-	TRBV5-5	-	TRBJ2-3	CASSFMSTDTQYF	TGTGCCAGCAGCTTCATGAGCACAGATACGCAGTATTTT
TRBD1	TRBV24-1	few	TRBJ1-1	CATSETPGTGERGTEAFF	TGTGCCACCAGTGAGACCCCGGGGACAGGGGAGCGCGGCACTGAAGCTTTCTTT
TRBD2	TRBV4-3	few	TRBJ2-5	CASSQDGASGQETQYF	TGCGCCAGCAGCCAAGATGGGGCTAGCGGCCAAGAGACCCAGTACTTC
-	TRBV6-2/TRBV6-3	-	TRBJ2-2	CASALGRAHTGELFF	TGTGCCAGTGCGCTGGGCAGGGCCCACACCGGGGAGCTGTTTTTT
TRBD1	TRBV19	once	TRBJ1-3	CASNPDRGGNTIYF	TGTGCCAGTAACCCGGACAGGGGGGGAAACACCATATATTTT
-	TRBV28	-	TRBJ2-2	CATIRRVSGELFF	TGTGCCACCATTCGCAGGGTATCCGGGGAGCTGTTTTTT
TRBD1	TRBV6-6	-	TRBJ1-2	CASSGGQGGGYTF	TGTGCCAGCAGTGGGGGACAGGGCGGCGGCTACACCTTC
TRBD1	TRBV15	-	TRBJ1-5	CATSRGGSPGQGSNQPQHF	TGTGCCACCAGCAGAGGGGGAAGCCCGGGACAGGGATCCAATCAGCCCCAGCATTTT
TRBD2	TRBV29-1	-	TRBJ2-1	CSVEQGSGGYNEQFF	TGCAGCGTTGAACAGGGTAGCGGGGGGTACAATGAGCAGTTCTTC
-	TRBV4-3	-	TRBJ2-5	CASSQRGDSQETQYF	TGCGCCAGCAGCCAGAGGGGAGACAGCCAAGAGACCCAGTACTTC
-	TRBV12-5	-	TRBJ1-1	CASGLGLVDTEAFF	TGTGCTAGTGGCTTAGGGCTTGTGGACACTGAAGCTTTCTTT
TRBD2	TRBV28	few	TRBJ2-5	CASSLQASGGETQYF	TGTGCCAGCAGTTTACAGGCTAGCGGGGGAGAGACCCAGTACTTC
-	TRBV7-8	many	TRBJ2-1	CASSLVLIVRRAPGNEQFF	TGTGCCAGCAGCTTAGTCTTAATTGTTAGACGGGCCCCCGGCAATGAGCAGTTCTTC
TRBD1	TRBV5-6	-	TRBJ1-1	CASSGTGWTEAFF	TGTGCCAGCAGCGGGACAGGGTGGACTGAAGCTTTCTTT
-	TRBV6-2/TRBV6-3	-	TRBJ2-7	CASSYDRVVDSEQYF	TGTGCCAGCAGTTACGACAGAGTGGTGGATTCGGAGCAGTACTTC
-	TRBV6-2/TRBV6-3	-	TRBJ2-1	CASSFYYNEQFF	TGTGCCAGCAGTTTCTATTACAATGAGCAGTTCTTC
-	TRBV4-3	-	TRBJ1-4	CASSQEGGRGIEKLFF	TGCGCCAGCAGCCAAGAGGGGGGAAGGGGGATTGAAAAACTGTTTTTT
-	TRBV19	-	TRBJ2-1	CASSIAMNEQFF	TGTGCCAGTAGTATCGCAATGAATGAGCAGTTCTTC
-	TRBV12-3/TRBV12-4	few	TRBJ1-4	CASSPQGSNTVKLFF	TGTGCCAGCAGTCCCCAGGGAAGTAATACAGTAAAACTGTTTTTT
TRBD1	TRBV7-2	many	TRBJ1-2	CASSLAARAGGIYGYTF	TGTGCCAGCAGCTTAGCGGCAAGGGCAGGGGGCATCTATGGCTACACCTTC
-	TRBV12-3/TRBV12-4	-	TRBJ2-7	CASSLLPTRPPEQYF	TGTGCCAGCAGTTTACTCCCAACCCGACCCCCCGAGCAGTACTTC
TRBD2	TRBV27	few	TRBJ2-2	CASNTGTSGGVTGELFF	TGTGCCAGCAATACCGGGACTAGCGGGGGGGTCACCGGGGAGCTGTTTTTT
-	TRBV7-9	few	TRBJ2-7	CASSGYGQPSSYEQYF	TGTGCCAGCAGCGGGTATGGACAGCCGAGCTCCTACGAGCAGTACTTC
TRBD1	TRBV7-2	few	TRBJ1-4	CASSLTGTDEKLFF	TGTGCCAGCAGCTTAACGGGGACAGATGAAAAACTGTTTTTT
TRBD2	TRBV28	few	TRBJ2-5	CASRATSGGRRGTQYF	TGTGCCAGCAGAGCGACTAGCGGGGGCCGACGGGGGACCCAGTACTTC
-	TRBV20-1	-	TRBJ2-5	CSARGTGIETQYF	TGCAGTGCTAGAGGCACAGGGATAGAGACCCAGTACTTC
-	TRBV12-3/TRBV12-4	few	TRBJ1-6	CASREFSINSPLHF	TGTGCCAGCAGAGAATTTAGTATTAATTCACCCCTCCACTTT
-	TRBV12-3/TRBV12-4	many	TRBJ2-7	CASSLMAGLNSYEQYF	TGTGCCAGCAGTTTAATGGCAGGCCTAAACTCCTACGAGCAGTACTTC
-	TRBV2	-	TRBJ1-6	CASMQGYNSPLHF	TGTGCCAGCATGCAGGGGTATAATTCACCCCTCCACTTT
TRBD1	TRBV12-3/TRBV12-4	-	TRBJ2-7	CASLRDRGYEQYF	TGTGCCAGCCTCAGGGACAGGGGTTACGAGCAGTACTTC
TRBD1	TRBV28	-	TRBJ2-7	CASRPPGTAPYEQYF	TGTGCCAGCAGACCCCCCGGGACAGCCCCCTACGAGCAGTACTTC
-	TRBV29-1	-	TRBJ1-4	CSVRGTNEKLFF	TGCAGCGTTCGAGGGACTAATGAAAAACTGTTTTTT
-	TRBV12-3/TRBV12-4	many	TRBJ1-5	CASSLERPNQPQHF	TGTGCCAGCAGTTTAGAACGGCCCAATCAGCCCCAGCATTTT
TRBD2	TRBV23-1	few	TRBJ2-7	CASSQTAGDSYEQYF	TGCGCCAGCAGTCAAACAGCGGGGGACTCCTACGAGCAGTACTTC
TRBD2	TRBV12-3/TRBV12-4	many	TRBJ2-4	CASRQTSGGAFYSNIQYF	TGTGCCAGCAGGCAGACTAGCGGGGGGGCCTTTTACTCAAACATTCAGTACTTC
TRBD2	TRBV7-2	many	TRBJ2-3	CASSSTGGGIDTQYF	TGTGCCAGCAGCTCCACTGGGGGGGGAATAGATACGCAGTATTTT
-	TRBV2	few	TRBJ1-3	CASSQDSSSGNTIYF	TGTGCCAGCAGCCAGGACTCATCCTCTGGAAACACCATATATTTT
TRBD2	TRBV12-3/TRBV12-4	few	TRBJ2-3	CASGLAGALRTDTQYF	TGTGCCAGCGGACTAGCGGGGGCCCTGCGCACAGATACGCAGTATTTT
-	TRBV7-7	few	TRBJ2-1	CASSTRQDNEQFF	TGTGCTAGCAGCACAAGACAGGACAATGAGCAGTTCTTC
-	TRBV5-4	few	TRBJ2-1	CASSLEGWGSSYNEQFF	TGTGCCAGCAGCTTGGAAGGCTGGGGGAGCTCCTACAATGAGCAGTTCTTC